This TCR beta chain was captured in a study of T cells in Graves' hyperthyroidism and ophthalmopathy. General study findings and limits: Within blood appeared most thyroid clonotypes that had expanded above 0.001.

Researchers amplified the TCR beta CDR3 regions from RNA transcripts. First-round RT-PCR with HTBI primers amplified the TCR CDR3 region. TCRdb fed the multiplex PCR reads into MiXCR, producing one record per CDR3 protein. The profile shows around 350,000 distinct CDR3 sequences, roughly 15% of them singletons. This clonotype showed up many times. Its cognate antigen is unknown. The material sequenced was blood. This clonotype was sampled from a woman aged 60-70 years with Graves' ophthalmopathy.

Here the CDR3 DNA reads TGTGCCAGCAGCCGAACCGGGACTCCTGAGCAGTTCTTC. Protein product: CASSRTGTPEQFF. The V call is TRBV3-1, the J call TRBJ2-1; tentatively, D is TRBD2 (6 bases). V was clipped by 4 bases and J by 9 bases, with 13 bases between them. This CDR3 is 13 amino acids long. The germline V gene encodes CDR1 LGHDT and CDR2 YNNKEL (reference sequence).